These 2 T cell receptor beta chains share one sample of origin, sequenced in a study of cytomegalovirus exposure and HLA in healthy donors (dated by TCRdb to 2017 to 2019). Preparation of the library involved the immunoSEQ multiplex PCR assay. For the multiplex PCR, a mixture combining 60 forward primers for TCR Vbeta segments and 13 reverse primers for TCR Jbeta segments was used. Entries here come from immuneACCESS through TCRdb and include only in-frame sequences with V and J called. Some clones fail to appear in such tables; in the studies checked, an unresolved V gene covers under half of the shortfall, and the cause of the remainder is unknown. The sample contains roughly 150,000 clones, 65% to 85% of them found a single time. Approximately 1.5% of the sample lies in the top ten. The source material was PBMCs. These TCRs come from a woman between 18 and 30 years old in good health and CMV-seronegative.

This clone was found a few times. V usage is TRBV11-3 and J usage is TRBJ1-4; D gene uncertain. CDR3 length equals 15 residues. V dropped 1 base and J dropped 0 bases, with 6 bases sitting between them. CDR1 is SGHNT, CDR2 YENEEA, per germline. CDR3 DNA sequence: TGTGCCAGCAGCTTAGGGCAGACAACTAATGAAAAACTGTTTTTT. This gives the protein CASSLGQTTNEKLFF.

The sample holds a few counts of this clone. The gene calls are TRBV5-4 and TRBJ1-1; D is uncertain. Germline loops: CDR1 SGHNT, CDR2 YYREEE (reference sequence). V was clipped by 0 bases and J by 4 bases, with 10 bases between them. The CDR3 is 14 amino acids. The CDR3 DNA sequence: TGTGCCAGCAGCTTGGATGGACTGATCACTGAAGCTTTCTTT. It translates to CASSLDGLITEAFF.